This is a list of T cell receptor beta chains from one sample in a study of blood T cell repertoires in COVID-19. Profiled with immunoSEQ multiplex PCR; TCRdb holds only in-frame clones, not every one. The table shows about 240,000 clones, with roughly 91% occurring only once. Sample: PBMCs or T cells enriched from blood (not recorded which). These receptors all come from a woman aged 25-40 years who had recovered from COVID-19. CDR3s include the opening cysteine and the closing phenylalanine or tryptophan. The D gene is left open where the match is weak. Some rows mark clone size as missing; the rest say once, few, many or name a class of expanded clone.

TGTGCCAGCAGCACCGTGGGACAGGGAGAGGGGGGGGCCAATGAAAAACTGTTTTTT	CASSTVGQGEGGANEKLFF	NA	TRBV21-1	TRBJ1-4	NA
TGTGCCAGCAGGAGGCCAGAGTACTATGGCTACACCTTC	CASRRPEYYGYTF	NA	TRBV7-9	TRBJ1-2	NA
TGTGCCAGCAATCCTACACAGGGGAAGGACACTGAAGCTTTCTTT	CASNPTQGKDTEAFF	few	TRBV7-9	TRBJ1-1	TRBD1
TGTGCCAGCAGCCCAGGACTAGCGGGAGAGGCAGATACGCAGTATTTT	CASSPGLAGEADTQYF	NA	TRBV14	TRBJ2-3	TRBD2
TGTGCCAGCAGTCCCGGGACAGGGTATGGCTACACCTTC	CASSPGTGYGYTF	NA	TRBV25-1	TRBJ1-2	TRBD1
TGTGCCATCAGGGCTACTCTAGCGGGAGGCACAGATACGCAGTATTTT	CAIRATLAGGTDTQYF	NA	TRBV10-3	TRBJ2-3	TRBD2
TGTGCCAGCAGTGAGCGGACTAGTAGCTACGAGCAGTACTTC	CASSERTSSYEQYF	few	TRBV2	TRBJ2-7	TRBD2
TGTGCCAGCACCCGGAGCATGAACACTGAAGCTTTCTTT	CASTRSMNTEAFF	NA	TRBV28	TRBJ1-1	NA
TGTGCCAGCAGCCGAGGGACAGGAGGTTCCTCTGGGGCCAACGTCCTGACTTTC	CASSRGTGGSSGANVLTF	NA	TRBV3-1/TRBV3-2	TRBJ2-6	TRBD1
TGTGCCAGCAGCTTAATTCCTAGCCCAGATACGCAGTATTTT	CASSLIPSPDTQYF	once	TRBV7-3	TRBJ2-3	NA
TGTGCCTGGGAACCCCGCGACAGCTACGAGCAGTACTTC	CAWEPRDSYEQYF	NA	TRBV30	TRBJ2-7	NA
TGCAGCGTACGGGACAGGGTTCCCGGAAACACCATATATTTT	CSVRDRVPGNTIYF	NA	TRBV29-1	TRBJ1-3	TRBD1
TGCAGTGCTAGTTCAGTAGACAGGGGTCGCGAGCAGTACTTC	CSASSVDRGREQYF	NA	TRBV20-1	TRBJ2-7	TRBD1
TGTGCCAGCAGCCCCGGGACAGGGGGCTCCCAGCCCCAGCATTTT	CASSPGTGGSQPQHF	NA	TRBV3-1/TRBV3-2	TRBJ1-5	TRBD1
TGTGCCATCAACTTACAGGGTTTCGGTGAGCAGTTCTTC	CAINLQGFGEQFF	NA	TRBV10-3	TRBJ2-1	NA
TGTGCCACCAGCAGAGATCGTACGGGGAACTACGAGCAGTACTTC	CATSRDRTGNYEQYF	NA	TRBV15	TRBJ2-7	NA
TGTGCCAGTAGTCCGGAACACAGGGGGCGCGGGGGGAATGAGCAGTTCTTC	CASSPEHRGRGGNEQFF	NA	TRBV19	TRBJ2-1	NA
TGTGCCAGCAGCTTAGCTCCGACAGGGGGAGACTATGGCTACACCTTC	CASSLAPTGGDYGYTF	NA	TRBV7-9	TRBJ1-2	TRBD1
TGTGCCTGGAGTGACGGACTCCTCTATGGCTACACCTTC	CAWSDGLLYGYTF	NA	TRBV30	TRBJ1-2	NA
TGTGCCAGCAGTCCCCCCACAGCTATACTTGGAAACACCATATATTTT	CASSPPTAILGNTIYF	NA	TRBV28	TRBJ1-3	NA
TGTGCCAGCAGCCCTCCCTTAATAGCGGGAGGGGACTACAATGAGCAGTTCTTC	CASSPPLIAGGDYNEQFF	NA	TRBV5-4	TRBJ2-1	TRBD2
TGTGCCAGCAAAGGGCAGGGGGGAAAAAGGGCTTTCTTT	CASKGQGGKRAFF	NA	TRBV25-1	TRBJ1-1	TRBD1
TGTGCCTGGAGTGAGGGGGGGTTTATGAACACTGAAGCTTTCTTT	CAWSEGGFMNTEAFF	NA	TRBV30	TRBJ1-1	NA
TGTGCCAGCAGCTTTGGCGGGAGAGCAGATACGCAGTATTTT	CASSFGGRADTQYF	NA	TRBV5-4	TRBJ2-3	TRBD2
TGTGCCAGTAGTATTCAGACAGGGGGCAATCAGCCCCAGCATTTT	CASSIQTGGNQPQHF	NA	TRBV19	TRBJ1-5	TRBD1
TGTGCCAGCTCACCCCCGGTCAGCGGGGACACTGAAGCTTTCTTT	CASSPPVSGDTEAFF	few	TRBV18	TRBJ1-1	NA
TGTGCCAGTAGTACCCAGACAGGGGCCAACGTCCTGACTTTC	CASSTQTGANVLTF	NA	TRBV19	TRBJ2-6	NA
TGTGCCAGCAGTGATCAACAGGGAATGCTTTGGGGTCAGCCCCAGCATTTT	CASSDQQGMLWGQPQHF	NA	TRBV28	TRBJ1-5	NA
TGTGCCAGCAGCTTTAATAGCGGGAGGGCCACAGATACGCAGTATTTT	CASSFNSGRATDTQYF	once	TRBV13	TRBJ2-3	TRBD2
TGTGCCAGCAGCGTAGGGAGCTTGGCTGCTGGGGCCAACGTCCTGACTTTC	CASSVGSLAAGANVLTF	once	TRBV9	TRBJ2-6	NA